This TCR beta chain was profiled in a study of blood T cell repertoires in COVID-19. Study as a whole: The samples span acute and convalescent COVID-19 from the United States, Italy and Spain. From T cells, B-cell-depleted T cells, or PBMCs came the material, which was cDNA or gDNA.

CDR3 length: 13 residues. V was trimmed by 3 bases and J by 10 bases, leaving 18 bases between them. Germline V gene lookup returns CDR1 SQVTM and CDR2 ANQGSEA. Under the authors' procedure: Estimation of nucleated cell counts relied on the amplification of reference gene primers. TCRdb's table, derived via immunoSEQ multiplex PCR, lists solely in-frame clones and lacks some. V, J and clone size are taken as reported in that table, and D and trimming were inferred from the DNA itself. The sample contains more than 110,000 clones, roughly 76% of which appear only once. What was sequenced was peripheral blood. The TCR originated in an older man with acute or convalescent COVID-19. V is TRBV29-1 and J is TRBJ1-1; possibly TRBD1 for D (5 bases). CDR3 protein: CSVEELGGTGAFF. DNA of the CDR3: TGCAGCGTTGAGGAGTTGGGGGGGACCGGAGCTTTCTTT.